The text below deals with one T cell receptor beta chain. Its antigen remains unknown. The entry originates in a study of T cells expressing NK-cell markers. The overall study: Sorted CD3+CD56+NKG2C+, CD3+CD56+NKG2C- and CD3+CD56-NKG2C+ T cells supplied TCR beta repertoires.

TCRdb reprocessed the 5' RACE reads; each CDR3 protein has one entry and no DNA is given. The sample data list about 150,000 distinct CDR3 sequences. Points from the study as a whole: Specificity for HCMV among expanded NKG2C+ T cell clones was not established.

Germline V gene sequence: CDR1 SGHKS, CDR2 YYEKEE (reference sequence). This CDR3 region has 15 residues. The specimen was blood T cells: a sorted CD56 or NKG2C T cell subset, CD4+ or CD8+ T cells, or bulk PBMC T cells (not recorded which). The clonotype comes from a woman aged 45-60 years in good health. V is TRBV5-5 and J is TRBJ1-1; TCRdb gives TRBD1 as the D gene, but with no DNA this cannot be confirmed. This CDR3 reads CASSALEGVSTEAFF.